The source of this T cell receptor beta chain is a study of PD-1 blockade in classical Hodgkin lymphoma. Study results and limitations: Newly diagnosed patients were said to have less baseline TCR diversity than healthy donors did. There remain no defined causes for the repertoire differences, which possibly reflect disease activity or prior therapy.

On this clone: Its antigen is unidentified.

Described time point: newly diagnosed, previously untreated cHL patient sample. From thawed PBMCs, CD4+ T cells were purified using magnetic negative selection. Method: immunoSEQ multiplex PCR; TCRdb's copy keeps in-frame clones and lacks some. The table lists around 16,000 clones, around 83% of them singletons. The germline gives CDR1 MDHEN, CDR2 SYDVKM. The CDR3 extends over 14 amino acids. The germline V and J ends were trimmed by 3 bases and 2 bases, with 10 bases remaining between them. The TCR sequence derives from a human donor with classical Hodgkin lymphoma. The sample taken for sequencing was CD4+ T cells from blood. The chain is built from TRBV28 and TRBJ2-5; D remains unclear. For the CDR3, the DNA is TGTGCCAGCAGTTTCCGAGCGCGTCAAGAGACCCAGTACTTC. Its translation is CASSFRARQETQYF.